This T cell receptor beta chain is drawn from a study of Ad26.COV2.S vaccination and SARS-CoV-2 variants. Worth noting for this clone: Its matching antigen is unknown.

General study results and limits: Placebo and vaccine recipients had non-spike TCR breadth that was similar.

The method was immunoSEQ multiplex PCR; TCRdb's version includes in-frame clones alone and lacks a portion of them. In the table there are around 320,000 clones, around 81% of which are singletons. Treatment given: 19 received Ad26.COV2.S at low or high dose, single or two shots; five or six received placebo; per-sample allocation not given. Day 63 after the first injection of vaccine or placebo was the sampling time. The V gene lost 7 bases and the J gene lost 5 bases, with 12 bases spanning the gap. Germline assignment: CDR1 SNHLY and CDR2 FYNNEI. The CDR3 runs 12 residues. Source: peripheral blood, taken in a trial of Ad26.COV2.S vaccine versus placebo. This sequence joins TRBV2 and TRBJ2-7; D remains ambiguous. This TCR was recovered from a person aged 18-60 years who received the Ad26.COV2.S COVID-19 vaccine or a placebo. The CDR3 here is CASTAPRNEQYF. As DNA, the CDR3 is TGTGCCAGCACCGCCCCCAGGAACGAGCAGTACTTC. The full variable domain, in which reference TRBV2 and TRBJ2-7 provide the parts outside the CDR3, is EPEVTQTPSHQVTQMGQEVILRCVPISNHLYFYWYRQILGQKVEFLVSFYNNEISEKSEIFDDQFSVERPDGSNFTLKIRSTKLEDSAMYFCASTAPRNEQYFGPGTRLTVT.